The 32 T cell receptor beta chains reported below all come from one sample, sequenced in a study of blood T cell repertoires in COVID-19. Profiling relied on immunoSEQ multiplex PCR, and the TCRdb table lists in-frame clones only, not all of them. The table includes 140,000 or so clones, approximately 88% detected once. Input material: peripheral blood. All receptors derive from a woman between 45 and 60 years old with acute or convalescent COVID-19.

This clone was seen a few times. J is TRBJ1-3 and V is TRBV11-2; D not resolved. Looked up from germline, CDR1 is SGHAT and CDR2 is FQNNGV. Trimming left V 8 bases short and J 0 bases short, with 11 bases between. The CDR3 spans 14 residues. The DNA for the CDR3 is TGTGCCAGCGGTCTATGGAGCTCTGGAAACACCATATATTTT. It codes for CASGLWSSGNTIYF.

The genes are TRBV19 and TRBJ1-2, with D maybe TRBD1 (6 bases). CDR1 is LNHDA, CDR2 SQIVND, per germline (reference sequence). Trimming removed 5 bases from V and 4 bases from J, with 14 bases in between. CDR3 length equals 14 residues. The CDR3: CASSPEQGSYGYTF. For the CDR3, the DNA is TGTGCCAGTAGTCCCGAACAGGGATCCTATGGCTACACCTTC.

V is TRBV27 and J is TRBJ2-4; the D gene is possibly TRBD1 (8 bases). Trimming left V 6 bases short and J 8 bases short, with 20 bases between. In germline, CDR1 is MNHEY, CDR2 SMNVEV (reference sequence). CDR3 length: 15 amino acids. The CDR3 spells CASSNPRGGQDIQYF. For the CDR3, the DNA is TGTGCCAGCAGCAACCCTCGCGGGGGACAGGACATTCAGTACTTC.

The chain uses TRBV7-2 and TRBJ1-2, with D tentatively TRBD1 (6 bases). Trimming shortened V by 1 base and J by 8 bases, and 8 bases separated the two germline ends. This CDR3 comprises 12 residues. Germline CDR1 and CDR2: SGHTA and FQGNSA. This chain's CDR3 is CASSLDRVGYTF. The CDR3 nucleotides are TGTGCCAGCAGCTTAGACAGGGTCGGCTACACCTTC. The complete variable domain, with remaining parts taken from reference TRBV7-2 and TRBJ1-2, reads GAGVSQSPSNKVTEKGKDVELRCDPISGHTALYWYRQSLGQGLEFLIYFQGNSAPDKSGLPSDRFSAERTGGSVSTLTIQRTQQEDSAVYLCASSLDRVGYTFGSGTRLTVV.

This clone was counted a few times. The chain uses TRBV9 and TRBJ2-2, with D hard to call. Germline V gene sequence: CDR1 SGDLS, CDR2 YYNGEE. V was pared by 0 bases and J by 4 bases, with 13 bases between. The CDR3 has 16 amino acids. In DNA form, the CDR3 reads TGTGCCAGCAGCGTAGACGGCTCCGGAGCCACCGGGGAGCTGTTTTTT. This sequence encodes CASSVDGSGATGELFF.

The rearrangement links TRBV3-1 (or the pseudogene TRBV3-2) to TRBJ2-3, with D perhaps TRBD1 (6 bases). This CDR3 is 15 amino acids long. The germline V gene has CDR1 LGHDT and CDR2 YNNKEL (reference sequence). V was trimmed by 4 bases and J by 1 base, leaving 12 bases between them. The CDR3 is CASSLLTGGTDTQYF. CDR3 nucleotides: TGTGCCAGCAGCCTGTTGACAGGAGGCACAGATACGCAGTATTTT.

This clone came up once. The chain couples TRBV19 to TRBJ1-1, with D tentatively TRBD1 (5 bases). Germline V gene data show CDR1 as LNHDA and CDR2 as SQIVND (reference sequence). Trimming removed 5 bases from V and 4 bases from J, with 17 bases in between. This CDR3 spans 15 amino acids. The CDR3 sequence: CASSPRQGISTEAFF. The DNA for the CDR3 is TGTGCCAGTAGTCCGCGGCAGGGAATCAGCACTGAAGCTTTCTTT. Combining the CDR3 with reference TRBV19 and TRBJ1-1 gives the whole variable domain DGGITQSPKYLFRKEGQNVTLSCEQNLNHDAMYWYRQDPGQGLRLIYYSQIVNDFQKGDIAEGYSVSREKKESFPLTVTSAQKNPTAFYLCASSPRQGISTEAFFGQGTRLTVV.

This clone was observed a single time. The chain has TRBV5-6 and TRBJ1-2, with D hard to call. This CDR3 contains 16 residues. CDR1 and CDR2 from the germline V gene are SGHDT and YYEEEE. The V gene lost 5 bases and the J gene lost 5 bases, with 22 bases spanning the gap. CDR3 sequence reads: CASSRWAGLTSYGYTF. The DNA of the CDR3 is TGTGCCAGCAGTCGGTGGGCAGGACTTACTTCTTATGGCTACACCTTC.

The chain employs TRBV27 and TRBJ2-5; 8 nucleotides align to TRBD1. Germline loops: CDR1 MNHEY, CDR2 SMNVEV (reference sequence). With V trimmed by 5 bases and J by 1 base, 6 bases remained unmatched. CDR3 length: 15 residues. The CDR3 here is CASSLLDRAQETQYF. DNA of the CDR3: TGTGCCAGCAGTCTCCTGGACAGGGCCCAAGAGACCCAGTACTTC.

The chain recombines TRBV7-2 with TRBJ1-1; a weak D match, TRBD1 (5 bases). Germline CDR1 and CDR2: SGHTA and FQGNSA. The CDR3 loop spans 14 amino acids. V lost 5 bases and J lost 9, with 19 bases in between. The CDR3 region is CASSLPRDRNKAFF. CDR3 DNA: TGTGCCAGCAGCCTACCCCGTGACAGAAACAAAGCTTTCTTT.

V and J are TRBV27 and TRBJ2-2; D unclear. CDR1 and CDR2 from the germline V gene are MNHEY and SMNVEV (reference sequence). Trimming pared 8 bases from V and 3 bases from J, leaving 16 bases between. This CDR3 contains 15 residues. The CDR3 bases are TGTGCCAGCGGAACTATACCGATTTACACCGGGGAGCTGTTTTTT. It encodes CASGTIPIYTGELFF.

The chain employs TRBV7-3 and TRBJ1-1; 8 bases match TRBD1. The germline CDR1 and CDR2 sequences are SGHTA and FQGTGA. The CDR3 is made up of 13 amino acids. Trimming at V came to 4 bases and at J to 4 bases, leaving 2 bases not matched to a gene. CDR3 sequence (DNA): TGTGCCAGCAGCTCCGACAGGGGCACTGAAGCTTTCTTT. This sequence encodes CASSSDRGTEAFF.

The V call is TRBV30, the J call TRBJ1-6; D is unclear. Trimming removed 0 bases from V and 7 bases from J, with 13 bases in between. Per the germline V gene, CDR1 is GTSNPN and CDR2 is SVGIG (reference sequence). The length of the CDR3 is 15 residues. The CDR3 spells CAWSVSYLSNSPLHF. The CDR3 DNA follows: TGTGCCTGGAGTGTATCTTATCTGTCCAATTCACCCCTCCACTTT.

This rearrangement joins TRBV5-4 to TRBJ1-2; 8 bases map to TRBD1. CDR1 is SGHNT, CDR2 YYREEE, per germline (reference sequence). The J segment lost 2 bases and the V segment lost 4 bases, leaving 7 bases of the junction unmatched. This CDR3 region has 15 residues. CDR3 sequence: CASSATGGGNYGYTF. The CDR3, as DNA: TGTGCCAGCAGCGCCACAGGGGGAGGCAACTATGGCTACACCTTC. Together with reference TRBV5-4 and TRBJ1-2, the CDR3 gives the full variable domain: ETGVTQSPTHLIKTRGQQVTLRCSSQSGHNTVSWYQQALGQGPQFIFQYYREEENGRGNFPPRFSGLQFPNYSSELNVNALELDDSALYLCASSATGGGNYGYTFGSGTRLTVV.

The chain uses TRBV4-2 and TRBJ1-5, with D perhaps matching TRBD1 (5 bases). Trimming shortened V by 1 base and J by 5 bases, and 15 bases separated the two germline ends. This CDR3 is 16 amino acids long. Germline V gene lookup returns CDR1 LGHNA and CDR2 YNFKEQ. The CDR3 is CASSQVGRATDQPQHF. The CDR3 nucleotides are TGTGCCAGCAGCCAAGTTGGCAGGGCGACCGATCAGCCCCAGCATTTT.

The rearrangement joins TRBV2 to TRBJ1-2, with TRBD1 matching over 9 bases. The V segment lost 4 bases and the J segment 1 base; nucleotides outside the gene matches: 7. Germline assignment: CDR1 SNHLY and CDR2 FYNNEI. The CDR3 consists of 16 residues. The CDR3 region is CASSATGGSINYGYTF. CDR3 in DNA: TGTGCCAGCAGTGCGACAGGGGGAAGCATTAACTATGGCTACACCTTC. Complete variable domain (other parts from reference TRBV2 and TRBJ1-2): EPEVTQTPSHQVTQMGQEVILRCVPISNHLYFYWYRQILGQKVEFLVSFYNNEISEKSEIFDDQFSVERPDGSNFTLKIRSTKLEDSAMYFCASSATGGSINYGYTFGSGTRLTVV.

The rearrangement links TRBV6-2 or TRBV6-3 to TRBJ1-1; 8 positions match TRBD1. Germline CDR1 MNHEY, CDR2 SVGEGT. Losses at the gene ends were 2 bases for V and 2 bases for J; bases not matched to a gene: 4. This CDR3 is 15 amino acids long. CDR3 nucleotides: TGTGCCAGCAGTTACAGGGCAGGGGGCAACACTGAAGCTTTCTTT. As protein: CASSYRAGGNTEAFF.

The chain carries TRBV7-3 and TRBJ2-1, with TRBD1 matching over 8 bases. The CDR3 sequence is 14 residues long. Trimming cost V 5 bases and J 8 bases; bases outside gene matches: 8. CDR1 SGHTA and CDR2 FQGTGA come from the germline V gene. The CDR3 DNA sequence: TGTGCCAGCAGCCCTGGACAGGGAGGCGATGAGCAGTTCTTC. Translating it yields CASSPGQGGDEQFF.

Here the CDR3 reads CASSLASGNRRNTIYF. The CDR3 DNA follows: TGTGCCAGCAGCTTAGCAAGTGGCAACAGACGAAACACCATATATTTT. The rearrangement links TRBV11-2 to TRBJ1-3, with no clear D. Germline CDR1 is SGHAT and CDR2 is FQNNGV. This CDR3 has 16 amino acids. Trimming removed 1 base from V and 5 bases from J, with 15 bases in between.

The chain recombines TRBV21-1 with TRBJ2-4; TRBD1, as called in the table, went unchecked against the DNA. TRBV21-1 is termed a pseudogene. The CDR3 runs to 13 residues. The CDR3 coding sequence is TGTGCCAGCAGCATCAGGGCGGCGAACATTCAGTACTTC. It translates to CASSIRAANIQYF.

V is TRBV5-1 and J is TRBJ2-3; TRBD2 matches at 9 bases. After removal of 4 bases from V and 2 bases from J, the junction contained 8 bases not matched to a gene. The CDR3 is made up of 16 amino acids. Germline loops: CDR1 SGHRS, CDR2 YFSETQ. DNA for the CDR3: TGCGCCAGCAGCCCCGGCGGGGGGGTAGCCACAGATACGCAGTATTTT. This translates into CASSPGGGVATDTQYF.

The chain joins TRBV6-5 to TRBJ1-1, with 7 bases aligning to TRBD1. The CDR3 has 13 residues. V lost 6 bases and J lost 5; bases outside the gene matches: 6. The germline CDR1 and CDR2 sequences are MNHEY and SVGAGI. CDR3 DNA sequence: TGTGCCAGCAGCCGCACAGGGGAAACTGAAGCTTTCTTT. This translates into CASSRTGETEAFF.

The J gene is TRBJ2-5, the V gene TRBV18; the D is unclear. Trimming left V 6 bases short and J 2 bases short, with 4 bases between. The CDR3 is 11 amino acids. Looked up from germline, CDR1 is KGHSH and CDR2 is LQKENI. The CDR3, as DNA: TGTGCCAGCTCGGAGCAAGAGACCCAGTACTTC. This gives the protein CASSEQETQYF.

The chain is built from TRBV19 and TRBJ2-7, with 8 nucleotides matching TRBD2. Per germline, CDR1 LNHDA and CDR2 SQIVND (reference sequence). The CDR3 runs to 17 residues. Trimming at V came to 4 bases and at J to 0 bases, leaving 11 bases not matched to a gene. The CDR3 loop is CASSSPGGGRSSYEQYF. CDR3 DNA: TGTGCCAGTAGTAGCCCCGGGGGGGGCAGGAGCTCCTACGAGCAGTACTTC.

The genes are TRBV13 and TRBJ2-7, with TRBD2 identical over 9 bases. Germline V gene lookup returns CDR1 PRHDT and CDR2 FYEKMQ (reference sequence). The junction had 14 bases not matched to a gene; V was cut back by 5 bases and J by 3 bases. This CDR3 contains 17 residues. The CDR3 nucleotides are TGTGCCAGCAGCCTAGCTCTGAGGGCGGGAGGGAACTACGAGCAGTACTTC. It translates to CASSLALRAGGNYEQYF. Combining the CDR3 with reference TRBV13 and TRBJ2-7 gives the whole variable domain AAGVIQSPRHLIKEKRETATLKCYPIPRHDTVYWYQQGPGQDPQFLISFYEKMQSDKGSIPDRFSAQQFSDYHSELNMSSLELGDSALYFCASSLALRAGGNYEQYFGPGTRLTVT.

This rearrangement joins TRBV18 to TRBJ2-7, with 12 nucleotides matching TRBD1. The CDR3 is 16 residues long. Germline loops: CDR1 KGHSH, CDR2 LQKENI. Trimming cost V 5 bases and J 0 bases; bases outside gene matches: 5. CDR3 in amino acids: CASSGTGGVGSYEQYF. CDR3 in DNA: TGTGCCAGCTCAGGGACAGGGGGCGTTGGCTCCTACGAGCAGTACTTC.

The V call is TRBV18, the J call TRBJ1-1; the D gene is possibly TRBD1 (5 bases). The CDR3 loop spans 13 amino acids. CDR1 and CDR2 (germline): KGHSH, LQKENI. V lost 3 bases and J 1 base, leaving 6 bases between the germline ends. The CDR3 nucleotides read TGTGCCAGCTCACCCCAGGGGAACACTGAAGCTTTCTTT. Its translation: CASSPQGNTEAFF.

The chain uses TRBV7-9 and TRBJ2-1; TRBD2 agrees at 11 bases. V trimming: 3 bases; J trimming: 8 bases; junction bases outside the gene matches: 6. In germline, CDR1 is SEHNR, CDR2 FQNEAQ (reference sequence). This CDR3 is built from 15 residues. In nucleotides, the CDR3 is TGTGCCAGCAGCTTCCTAGCGGGGGGAGGAGATGAGCAGTTCTTC. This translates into CASSFLAGGGDEQFF.

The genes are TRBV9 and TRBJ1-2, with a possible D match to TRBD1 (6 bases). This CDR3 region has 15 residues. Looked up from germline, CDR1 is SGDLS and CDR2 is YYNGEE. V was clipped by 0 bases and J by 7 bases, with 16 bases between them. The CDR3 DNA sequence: TGTGCCAGCAGCGTAGAAAAGGGGGAGGGCCTTGGCTACACCTTC. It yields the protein CASSVEKGEGLGYTF. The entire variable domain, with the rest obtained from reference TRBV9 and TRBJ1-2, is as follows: DSGVTQTPKHLITATGQRVTLRCSPRSGDLSVYWYQQSLDQGLQFLIQYYNGEERAKGNILERFSAQQFPDLHSELNLSSLELGDSALYFCASSVEKGEGLGYTFGSGTRLTVV.

The CDR3, as DNA: TGTGCCAGCAGGGCAGGGGGCATCGGGGGCTACACCTTC. It codes for CASRAGGIGGYTF. The J gene is TRBJ1-2, the V gene TRBV6-5; 8 bases map to TRBD1. This CDR3 comprises 13 residues. Germline V lookup: CDR1 MNHEY, CDR2 SVGAGI. The ends lost 6 bases at V and 8 bases at J; junction bases unmatched: 8.

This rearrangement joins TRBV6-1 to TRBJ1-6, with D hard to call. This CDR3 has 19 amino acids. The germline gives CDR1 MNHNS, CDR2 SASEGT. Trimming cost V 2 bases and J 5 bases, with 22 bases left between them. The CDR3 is CASSEWGVRRALNNSPLHF. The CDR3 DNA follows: TGTGCCAGCAGTGAATGGGGAGTCAGGCGAGCATTGAATAATTCACCCCTCCACTTT.

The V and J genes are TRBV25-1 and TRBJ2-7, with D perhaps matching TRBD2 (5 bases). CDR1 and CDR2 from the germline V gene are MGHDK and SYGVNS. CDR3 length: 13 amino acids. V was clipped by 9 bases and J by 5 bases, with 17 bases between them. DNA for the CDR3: TGTGCCAGTGGGGAGTGGGTTAGGGACGAGCAGTACTTC. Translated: CASGEWVRDEQYF.